This T cell receptor beta chain was recorded in a study of cytomegalovirus exposure and HLA in healthy donors. Study-level background: Approximately 81% of 300 to 450 genotyped donors fell in the Caucasian-associated ancestry cluster.

Germline CDR1 reads ENHRY; CDR2 reads SYGVKD. The CDR3 loop spans 15 amino acids. J gave up 7 bases and V 2 bases, and 2 bases lay outside the gene matches. Concerning this clone itself: Its cognate antigen is unknown.

Study results and caveats: It was shown in a later analysis that HLA-associated TCR beta chains were more clonally expanded than other, equally common chains.

Use of 60 Vbeta and 13 Jbeta primers characterized the PCR. Repertoires were generated with immunoSEQ multiplex PCR, while TCRdb's copy carries only in-frame clones and drops some. Of approximately 140,000 clones in the sample, roughly 80% are singletons; the top ten hold approximately 1%. Material for sequencing was PBMCs. This receptor was identified in a boy younger than 18 in good health and CMV-seronegative. The V call is TRBV10-3, the J call TRBJ2-1; 13 positions agree with TRBD2. The CDR3: CAISEGLAGVNEQFF. The CDR3 nucleotides read TGTGCCATCAGTGAGGGACTAGCGGGAGTTAATGAGCAGTTCTTC.